The rows below give T cell receptor beta chains drawn from one sample of a study of blood T cells in healthy people across ages. TCRdb used MiXCR to reprocess the 5' RACE reads, holding one entry per CDR3 protein. The sample holds 600,000 to 1,000,000 distinct CDR3 sequences, around 25% seen once. These data also formed part of another study, on T cells of mothers and their children.

Sequences were obtained from blood. The receptors shown here come from a boy younger than 18 in good health. CDR3s include the opening cysteine and the closing phenylalanine or tryptophan. A D gene is named only where the DNA matches it firmly. Only part of the rows carry a size: once, few, many, or a class if the clone is expanded.

j_call	d_call	v_call	clone_size	cdr3_nt	cdr3_aa
TRBJ2-7	TRBD1	TRBV7-3	few	TGTGCCAGCAGCCAGGCCCCAGGGGGCCCCTACGAGCAGTACTTC	CASSQAPGGPYEQYF
TRBJ2-1	.	TRBV6-2/TRBV6-3	few	TGTGCCAGCAGTCTTCAGGGCGGAATAAAGCAGTTCTTC	CASSLQGGIKQFF
TRBJ2-7	.	TRBV4-3	.	TGCGCCAGCAGCCAAGAATCGGGCGCGATCTCCCACGAGCAGTACTTC	CASSQESGAISHEQYF
TRBJ2-7	.	TRBV5-1	few	TGCGCCAGCAGCTCGACACACGGGTCCTACGAGCAGTACTTC	CASSSTHGSYEQYF
TRBJ2-1	.	TRBV5-1	.	TGCGCCAGCAGCTGGACGAACGATGAGCAGTTCTTC	CASSWTNDEQFF
TRBJ1-6	TRBD1	TRBV18	.	TGTGCCAGCTCACCAGCGTCAGGGGGGATTTATTCACCCCTCCACTTT	CASSPASGGIYSPLHF
TRBJ2-5	TRBD2	TRBV3-1	few	TGTGCCAGCAGCCAACCGGGACTAGGGGAGACCCAGTACTTC	CASSQPGLGETQYF
TRBJ2-6	TRBD1	TRBV12-3/TRBV12-4	.	TGTGCCAGCAGTTTATTTAGGGGGCAAATTGTGTCCGGGGCCAACGTCCTGACTTTC	CASSLFRGQIVSGANVLTF
TRBJ2-3	TRBD1	TRBV3-1	few	TGTGCCAGCGGCCAAGCCCGACAGGGAAGGACAGATACGCAGTATTTT	CASGQARQGRTDTQYF
TRBJ1-2	TRBD1	TRBV12-3/TRBV12-4	few	TGTGCCAGCAGTTTAAGGACAGGGGGCTACTATGGCTACACCTTC	CASSLRTGGYYGYTF
TRBJ1-2	.	TRBV4-3	few	TGCGCCAGCAGCCAAGGAACAGACCTGGGGGATGGCTACACCTTC	CASSQGTDLGDGYTF
TRBJ2-2	TRBD1	TRBV15	few	TGTGCCACCAGCAGAGACAGTCAAGGACAGGCGTACACCGGGGAGCTGTTTTTT	CATSRDSQGQAYTGELFF
TRBJ2-5	TRBD1	TRBV12-3/TRBV12-4	.	TGTGCCAGCAGCTCGCGGACAGGGGGCTGGGAGACCCAGTACTTC	CASSSRTGGWETQYF
TRBJ2-3	.	TRBV7-2	.	TGTGCCAGCAGCTTCGGGCAACGCTCAGATACGCAGTATTTT	CASSFGQRSDTQYF
TRBJ1-2	.	TRBV5-5	few	TGTGCCAGCAGCTTGGGGGGTACGGTGGAGGGCTATGGCTACACCTTC	CASSLGGTVEGYGYTF
TRBJ2-7	.	TRBV4-1	.	TGCGCCAGCAGCCAAGTAACGGGCGGGCAGTACTTC	CASSQVTGGQYF
TRBJ1-5	.	TRBV20-1	few	TGCAGTGCCATATATCGGGGCCTCAATCAGCCCCAGCATTTT	CSAIYRGLNQPQHF
TRBJ2-1	.	TRBV7-9	few	TGTGCCAGCAGCGCACCGTGGGTAGTGGGAGAATCGAATGAGCAGTTCTTC	CASSAPWVVGESNEQFF
TRBJ2-3	TRBD2	TRBV7-3	few	TGTGCCAGCAGACCAAGCGGCGTGGGGGGGGATACGCAGTATTTT	CASRPSGVGGDTQYF
TRBJ2-1	.	TRBV6-2/TRBV6-3	few	TGTGCCAGTGGACCACCGGGGAATGAGCAGTTCTTC	CASGPPGNEQFF
TRBJ2-1	.	TRBV7-9	.	TGTGCCAGCAGCTTAGTGACGACCATGGGCAATGAGCAGTTCTTC	CASSLVTTMGNEQFF
TRBJ2-5	TRBD1	TRBV7-3	few	TGTGCCAGCAGCCACCACGGACAGGGAGAGACCCAGTACTTC	CASSHHGQGETQYF
TRBJ1-4	.	TRBV10-3	.	TGTGCCATCAGTGACGGGGCCAATGAAAAACTGTTTTTT	CAISDGANEKLFF
TRBJ1-1	TRBD1	TRBV7-2	.	TGTGCCAGCAGCTTACAGGGGGAGGTGAACACTGAAGCTTTCTTT	CASSLQGEVNTEAFF
TRBJ2-6	TRBD1	TRBV19	few	TGTGCCAGTAGCCGACAGGGGGCGAGCTCTGGGGCCAACGTCCTGACTTTC	CASSRQGASSGANVLTF
TRBJ2-1	TRBD2	TRBV5-4	.	TGTGCCAGCAGCCCGAAGACTAGCGGGCTCGGTAATGAGCAGTTCTTC	CASSPKTSGLGNEQFF
TRBJ2-3	TRBD2	TRBV7-2	.	TGTGCCAGCAGCGGGTTAGCGGGAGGGCCGCATACGCAGTATTTT	CASSGLAGGPHTQYF
TRBJ2-7	.	TRBV29-1	.	TGCAGCGTTGAAGGGGGAGGCGGTTCCTACGAGCAGTACTTC	CSVEGGGGSYEQYF
TRBJ2-7	TRBD1	TRBV6-2/TRBV6-3	few	TGTGCCAGCAGAGAGGATAAATGGGACAGCTTTAATCCCTACGAGCAGTACTTC	CASREDKWDSFNPYEQYF
TRBJ2-1	TRBD2	TRBV7-6	.	TGTGCCAGCAGCACCCCGCGGGGGGCCTCCTACAATGAGCAGTTCTTC	CASSTPRGASYNEQFF
TRBJ1-1	TRBD1	TRBV27	few	TGTGCCAGCAGTCCGGCCCCAGGGGGGCTCACTGAAGCTTTCTTT	CASSPAPGGLTEAFF
TRBJ2-1	.	TRBV4-3	.	TGCGCCAGCAGCCAAGGGCAGGTACAAGGCAATGAGCAGTTCTTC	CASSQGQVQGNEQFF
TRBJ2-2	.	TRBV9	.	TGTGCCAGTAGCGTATTCGGGGGATTAAACACCGGGGAGCTGTTTTTT	CASSVFGGLNTGELFF
TRBJ2-7	TRBD1	TRBV29-1	.	TGCAGCGTATCCGGGGGACAGGGACTATGGGAGCAGTACTTC	CSVSGGQGLWEQYF
TRBJ1-2	.	TRBV12-3/TRBV12-4	few	TGTGCCAGCAAGCTGGGACAATACTATGGCTACACCTTC	CASKLGQYYGYTF
TRBJ2-7	TRBD2	TRBV7-8	few	TGTGCCAGCAGCTTAGGGCTGAGCGGGGGGTCCTACGAGCAGTACTTC	CASSLGLSGGSYEQYF
TRBJ2-1	TRBD1	TRBV6-5	.	TGTGCCAGCAGTTACTCGGGACAGGGTCGCCATGAGCAGTTCTTC	CASSYSGQGRHEQFF
TRBJ2-7	TRBD1	TRBV7-9	few	TGTGCCAGCAGGTCCGGGACAGGGGTCGACGAGCAGTACTTC	CASRSGTGVDEQYF
TRBJ2-1	.	TRBV20-1	.	TGCAGTGCCCAAGGACCAGACCGGCTCTCCTACAATGAGCAGTTCTTC	CSAQGPDRLSYNEQFF
TRBJ2-6	.	TRBV7-2	.	TGTGCCAGCAGCTTATACAGGCCCTCTGGGGCCAACGTCCTGACTTTC	CASSLYRPSGANVLTF
TRBJ2-5	TRBD2	TRBV7-2	many	TGTGCCAGCACCCTAGCGGGGATCCAAGAGACCCAGTACTTC	CASTLAGIQETQYF
TRBJ2-1	.	TRBV5-1	.	TGCGCCAGCAGCCTGGGGTCAGGGGAGGGCAATGAGCAGTTCTTC	CASSLGSGEGNEQFF
TRBJ2-7	TRBD1	TRBV20-1	few	TGCAGTGCTGACAGGGTCGGGACCTACGAGCAGTACTTC	CSADRVGTYEQYF
TRBJ1-1	.	TRBV7-9	few	TGTGCCAGCCTCCCAGGTGGGGTTAACACTGAAGCTTTCTTT	CASLPGGVNTEAFF
TRBJ2-5	.	TRBV30	.	TGTGCCTGGAGTTGGGGAGCGGGGACACAAGAGACCCAGTACTTC	CAWSWGAGTQETQYF
TRBJ2-3	TRBD2	TRBV5-1	.	TGCGCCAGCAGCTCCGGGACTAGCGGGATAGGTACAGATACGCAGTATTTT	CASSSGTSGIGTDTQYF
TRBJ2-7	.	TRBV29-1	few	TGCAGCGTTCGATGCAGGGACTCCTACGAGCAGTACTTC	CSVRCRDSYEQYF
TRBJ1-2	.	TRBV7-2	.	TGTGCCAGCAGCTTAGAGGGTCCTGCCTATGGCTACACCTTC	CASSLEGPAYGYTF
TRBJ1-2	.	TRBV29-1	.	TGCAGCCACCAGACCTCAAACTATGGCTACACCTTC	CSHQTSNYGYTF
TRBJ2-5	.	TRBV19	.	TGTGCCAGTAGTATAATTGGGTCCGGGACCTTTCCTGAAGAGACCCAGTACTTC	CASSIIGSGTFPEETQYF
TRBJ2-5	TRBD1	TRBV7-2	.	TGTGCCAGCAGCTTAATGCCAGGGGGCCAAGAGACCCAGTACTTC	CASSLMPGGQETQYF
TRBJ2-5	.	TRBV6-2/TRBV6-3	few	TGTGCCAGCAGTTATGGGAATAGGGTAGAAGAGACCCAGTACTTC	CASSYGNRVEETQYF
TRBJ2-7	TRBD2	TRBV20-1	few	TGCAGTGGTAATCCCGGGACTAGCGGCTACGAGCAGTACTTC	CSGNPGTSGYEQYF
TRBJ2-7	.	TRBV11-2	.	TGTGCCAGCAGCTTAAGCTCGGTAGCCGATGGGGTCTACGAGCAGTACTTC	CASSLSSVADGVYEQYF
TRBJ2-1	TRBD2	TRBV15	.	TGTGCCACCAGCAACAGGACTAGCGGGGACAATGAGCAGTTCTTC	CATSNRTSGDNEQFF
TRBJ1-1	.	TRBV27	.	TGTGCCAGCAGTTCTCGTCTGACGCGGGCTTTCTTT	CASSSRLTRAFF
TRBJ2-7	.	TRBV7-9	.	TGTGCCAGCAGCTTAGGCCGGGGAGTACGTGAGGAGCAGTACTTC	CASSLGRGVREEQYF
TRBJ2-7	.	TRBV13	.	TGTGCCAGCAGCTCCGAGACAGGAAAGTACGAGCAGTACTTC	CASSSETGKYEQYF
TRBJ1-2	.	TRBV20-1	few	TGCAGTGCTAGTCAGGGTGGGGTCTATGGCTACACCTTC	CSASQGGVYGYTF